This T cell receptor beta chain was identified during a study of T-cell memory formation after mild COVID-19. TCRdb reanalysed the 5' RACE reads using MiXCR and keeps one entry per CDR3 protein. The sample has about 200,000 distinct CDR3 sequences; approximately 16% are singletons. This clonotype has more than one count but fewer than ten. Germline V gives CDR1 LGHDT, CDR2 YNNKEL (reference sequence). V lost 4 bases and J lost 4; bases outside the gene matches: 6. The CDR3 is 16 residues long. V and J are TRBV3-1 and TRBJ2-3; TRBD1 agrees at 12 bases. This TCR was sampled from an adult woman who had mild COVID-19 (a few samples of this study predate the infection). Cell type and time point are not known. Sequencing was performed on PBMCs or a T cell subset sorted from them (not recorded which). This CDR3 is CASSPWGTGGPDTQYF. DNA for the CDR3: TGTGCCAGCAGCCCGTGGGGGACAGGGGGCCCAGATACGCAGTATTTT.